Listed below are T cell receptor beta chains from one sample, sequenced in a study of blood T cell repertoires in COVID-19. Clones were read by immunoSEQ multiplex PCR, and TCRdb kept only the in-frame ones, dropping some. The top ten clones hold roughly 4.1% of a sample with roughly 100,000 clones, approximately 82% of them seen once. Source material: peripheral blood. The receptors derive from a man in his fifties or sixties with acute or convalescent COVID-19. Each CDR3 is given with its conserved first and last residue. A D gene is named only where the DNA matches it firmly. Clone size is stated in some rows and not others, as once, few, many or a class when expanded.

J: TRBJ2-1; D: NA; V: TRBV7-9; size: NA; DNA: TGTGCCAGCAGCCCCTTATCTCTAGCCCCCAATGAGCAGTTCTTC; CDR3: CASSPLSLAPNEQFF
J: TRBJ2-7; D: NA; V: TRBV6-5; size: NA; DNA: TGTGCCAGCAGTTACGCGACTTCCCCGGCCTACGAGCAGTACTTC; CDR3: CASSYATSPAYEQYF
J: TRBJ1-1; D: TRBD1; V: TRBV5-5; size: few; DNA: TGTGCCAGCAGCTTGGGGACAGGGGCGGGGGCTTTCTTT; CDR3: CASSLGTGAGAFF
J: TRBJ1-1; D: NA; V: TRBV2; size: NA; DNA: TGTGCCAGCAGTCCGGGACACATGAACACTGAAGCTTTCTTT; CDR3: CASSPGHMNTEAFF
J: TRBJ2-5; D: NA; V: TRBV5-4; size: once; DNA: TGTGCCAGCAGCTTGGGGCAGACTCAAGAGACCCAGTACTTC; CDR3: CASSLGQTQETQYF
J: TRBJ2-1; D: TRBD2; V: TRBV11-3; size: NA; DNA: TGTGCCAGCAGCTTGCGGGGGAAGAACAATGAGCAGTTCTTC; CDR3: CASSLRGKNNEQFF
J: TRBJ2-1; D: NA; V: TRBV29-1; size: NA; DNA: TGCAGCGTTGAAAGGGTCGGGGGGCTTACCTACAATGAGCAGTTCTTC; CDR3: CSVERVGGLTYNEQFF
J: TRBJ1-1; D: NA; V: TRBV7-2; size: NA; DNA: TGTGCCAGCAGCTTAGAACAGGACACTGAAGCTTTCTTT; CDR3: CASSLEQDTEAFF
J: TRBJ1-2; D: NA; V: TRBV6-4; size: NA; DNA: TGTGCCAGCAGTGTCTCTGGGCAGGGCGACTATGGCTACACCTTC; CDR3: CASSVSGQGDYGYTF
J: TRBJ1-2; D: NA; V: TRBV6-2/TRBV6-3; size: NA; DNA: TGTGCCAGCAGTTCCAGGAGGGGTAGCTACACCTTC; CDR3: CASSSRRGSYTF
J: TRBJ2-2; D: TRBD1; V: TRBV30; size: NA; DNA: TGTGCCTGGAGTGTACTAGGGGGCCCATACACCGGGGAGCTGTTTTTT; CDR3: CAWSVLGGPYTGELFF
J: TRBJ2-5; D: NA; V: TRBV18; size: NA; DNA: TGTGCCAGCTCACCACCGTTGCTATCCTACCAAGAGACCCAGTACTTC; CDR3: CASSPPLLSYQETQYF
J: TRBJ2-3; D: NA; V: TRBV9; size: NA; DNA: TGTGCCAGCAGCGTAGGGAGCCAGGACTTCACAGATACGCAGTATTTT; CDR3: CASSVGSQDFTDTQYF
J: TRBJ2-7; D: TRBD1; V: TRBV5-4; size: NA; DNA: TGTGCCAGCAGCTTCGCGGACAGGGGCTCCTACGAGCAGTACTTC; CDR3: CASSFADRGSYEQYF
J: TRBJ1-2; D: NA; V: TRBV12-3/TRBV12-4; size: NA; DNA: TGTGCCAGCAGTTTAAGCTACCGAGGGGGCTACACCTTC; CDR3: CASSLSYRGGYTF
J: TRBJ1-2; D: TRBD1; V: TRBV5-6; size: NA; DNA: TGTGCCAGCAGCTTCAACAGGGGGCTTCTTAATGGCTACACCTTC; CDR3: CASSFNRGLLNGYTF
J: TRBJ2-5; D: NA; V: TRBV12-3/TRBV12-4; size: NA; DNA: TGTGCCAGCAGCCGAACAGGAGAGACCCAGTACTTC; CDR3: CASSRTGETQYF
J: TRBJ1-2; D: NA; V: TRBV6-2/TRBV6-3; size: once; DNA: TGTGCCAGCAGCCGGACTGGGTTCAGTGGCTACACCTTC; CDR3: CASSRTGFSGYTF
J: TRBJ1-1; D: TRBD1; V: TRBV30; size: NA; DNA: TGTGCCTGGAGTCCTCGGGACAGAAATAACCCATACGCTTTCTTT; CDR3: CAWSPRDRNNPYAFF
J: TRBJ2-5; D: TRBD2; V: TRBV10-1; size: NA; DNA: TGCGCCAGCAGTGAGCGTACTAGCGGACAGACCCAGTACTTC; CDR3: CASSERTSGQTQYF
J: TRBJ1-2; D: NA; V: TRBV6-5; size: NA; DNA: TGTGCCAGCAGTTACTCCGGGTCATCTAACTATGGCTACACCTTC; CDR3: CASSYSGSSNYGYTF
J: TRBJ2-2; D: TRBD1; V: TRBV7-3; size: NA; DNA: TGTGCCAGCAGCCCCCGAGGGGGCCGTACCGGGGAGCTGTTTTTT; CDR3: CASSPRGGRTGELFF
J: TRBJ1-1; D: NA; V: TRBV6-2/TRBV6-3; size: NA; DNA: TGTGCCAGCAGTCCGGGAGGTGAAGCTTTCTTT; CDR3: CASSPGGEAFF
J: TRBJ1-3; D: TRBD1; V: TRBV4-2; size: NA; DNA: TGTGCCAGCAGCCGGGTTGACAGGGGGGCTGGAAACACCATATATTTT; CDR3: CASSRVDRGAGNTIYF
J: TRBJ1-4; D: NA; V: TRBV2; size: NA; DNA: TGTGCCAGCAGTGACTCGGGTGGGAAACTGTTTTTT; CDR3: CASSDSGGKLFF